Detailed here is one T cell receptor (beta chain). TCRdb keeps only in-frame clones here, not all; method: immunoSEQ multiplex PCR. The data hold 83,000 or so clones, with around 83% observed a single time. This CDR3 contains 15 residues. In germline, CDR1 is LNHDA, CDR2 SQIVND (reference sequence). V dropped 1 base and J dropped 6 bases, with 16 bases sitting between them. This record comes from a study of radiotherapy plus CTLA-4 blockade in lung cancer. Across the whole study: Of the patients, 15% to 20% showed objective responses and approximately 34% attained disease control.

The chain links TRBV19 to TRBJ2-7; tentatively, D is TRBD1 (6 bases). This TCR was sampled from a human donor with non-small cell lung cancer who had stable disease on radiotherapy plus ipilimumab. Material: peripheral blood, obtained from a patient treated with radiotherapy plus ipilimumab. The CDR3 region has the DNA TGTGCCAGTAGTATAGTTGGAGACAGGTATGTCGAGCAGTACTTC. Its protein is CASSIVGDRYVEQYF.